This TCR beta chain appears in the sequencing data of a study of cytomegalovirus exposure and HLA in healthy donors (dated by TCRdb to 2015 to 2018). For the study in its entirety: According to a later analysis, one platform produced both the 110 or so validation repertoires and the 550 to 800 repertoires of the first cohort. The study aimed to test whether cataloging public T cell receptors could reveal signatures of past pathogen exposure. A separate validation cohort of some 130 different subjects was used in addition to the 666-subject first cohort. To predict cytomegalovirus infection status, the study combined high-throughput TCR immunosequencing, statistical association of individual TCRs with disease status, and machine learning. What the study reported, not specific to this receptor: The validation cohort had no HLA typing available for a later analysis, so co-occurrence within that cohort was assessed over all 120 or so repertoires. In both the original and validation cohorts, the classifier was reported to diagnose cytomegalovirus status with high specificity and sensitivity. Most TCR sequences were observed very rarely across donors, whereas some public TCRs were present in many individuals. A total of 164 TCR beta chains were listed by the study as associated with cytomegalovirus. In a later analysis, TCRs clustered in the first cohort were found to also tend to co-occur in the approximately 120 validation repertoires, with over 90% of cluster scores above 0. It was suggested by the authors that the approach could potentially be generalized to other disease states and immunological phenotypes. In vitro tests confirmed that a few of the cytomegalovirus-associated TCR beta chains recognize cytomegalovirus antigens.

Donors formed part of the validation cohort, which comprised 120 subjects and was distinct from the first cohort of under 850 subjects. The CDR3 runs 17 amino acids, cysteine and phenylalanine included. Of all the DNA, just the CDR3 is kept, 51 bases in frame from base 1. The germline V gene provides CDR1 LGHNA and CDR2 YNFKEQ. Clipping removes 0 bases from V and 3 bases from J, with 8 as the unmatched junction base count. This clone was counted a single time. Its antigen is currently not known. The input lacks base qualities; no much larger clone sits a single base away. The library was generated by the immunoSEQ multiplex PCR assay. Per the source publication's procedure: To diagnose cytomegalovirus status from the catalog of TCR beta chain sequences, a statistical classification framework was built. TCRdb's version of the immuneACCESS table is confined to in-frame rearrangements and falls short of the full clone set. An unresolved V gene accounts for under half of the shortfall where checked; the remainder is of unknown origin. That table supplies the V and J calls and clone size; D and trimming were determined from the DNA. The sample records around 130,000 clones, roughly nine tenths of which are singletons. The top ten hold about 3.7% of the sample.

The sequenced sample consisted of PBMCs. Recombination connected TRBV4-2 to TRBJ1-1; 9 bases in between match TRBD1. The TCR originated in a man aged 25-45 years in good health and CMV-seronegative. The CDR3 loop reads CASSQDQGTGPYTEAFF. The DNA sequence is given as TGTGCCAGCAGCCAAGATCAAGGGACAGGGCCCTACACTGAAGCTTTCTTT.